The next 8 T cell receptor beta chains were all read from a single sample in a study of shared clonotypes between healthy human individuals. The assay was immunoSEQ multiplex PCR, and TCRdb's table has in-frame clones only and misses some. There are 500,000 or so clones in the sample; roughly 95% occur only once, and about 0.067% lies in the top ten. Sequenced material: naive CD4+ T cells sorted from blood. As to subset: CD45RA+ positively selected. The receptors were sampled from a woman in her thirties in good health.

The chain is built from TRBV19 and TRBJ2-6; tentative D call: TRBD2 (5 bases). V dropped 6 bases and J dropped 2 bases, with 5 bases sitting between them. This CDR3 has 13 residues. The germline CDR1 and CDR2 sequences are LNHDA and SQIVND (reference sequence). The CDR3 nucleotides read TGTGCCAGTAGGAGGGCTGGGGCCAACGTCCTGACTTTC. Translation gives CASRRAGANVLTF. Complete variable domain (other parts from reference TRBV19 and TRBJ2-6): DGGITQSPKYLFRKEGQNVTLSCEQNLNHDAMYWYRQDPGQGLRLIYYSQIVNDFQKGDIAEGYSVSREKKESFPLTVTSAQKNPTAFYLCASRRAGANVLTFGAGSRLTVL.

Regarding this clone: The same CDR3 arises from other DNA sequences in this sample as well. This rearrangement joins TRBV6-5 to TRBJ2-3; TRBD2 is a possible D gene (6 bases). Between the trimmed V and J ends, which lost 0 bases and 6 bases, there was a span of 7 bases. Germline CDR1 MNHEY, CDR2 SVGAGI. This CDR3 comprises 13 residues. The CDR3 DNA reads TGTGCCAGCAGTTACTCTGGGGGGGATACGCAGTATTTT. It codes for CASSYSGGDTQYF.

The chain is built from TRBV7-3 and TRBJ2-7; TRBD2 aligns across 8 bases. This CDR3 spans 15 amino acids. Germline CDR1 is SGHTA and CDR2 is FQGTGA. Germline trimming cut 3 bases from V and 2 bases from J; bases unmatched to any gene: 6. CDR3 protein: CASSLASGSTYEQYF. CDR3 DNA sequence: TGTGCCAGCAGCTTGGCTAGCGGGTCTACCTACGAGCAGTACTTC.

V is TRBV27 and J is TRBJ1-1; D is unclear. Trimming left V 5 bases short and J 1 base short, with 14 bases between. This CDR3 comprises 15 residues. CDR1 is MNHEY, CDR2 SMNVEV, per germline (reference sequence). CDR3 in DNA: TGTGCCAGCAGTGACCAAAAAGAGACGAACACTGAAGCTTTCTTT. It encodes CASSDQKETNTEAFF.

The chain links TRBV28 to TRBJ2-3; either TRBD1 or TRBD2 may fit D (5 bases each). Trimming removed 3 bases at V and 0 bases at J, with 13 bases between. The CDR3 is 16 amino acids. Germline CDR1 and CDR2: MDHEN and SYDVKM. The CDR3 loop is CASSLGRQSSTDTQYF. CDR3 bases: TGTGCCAGCAGTTTGGGGAGACAGTCTAGCACAGATACGCAGTATTTT.

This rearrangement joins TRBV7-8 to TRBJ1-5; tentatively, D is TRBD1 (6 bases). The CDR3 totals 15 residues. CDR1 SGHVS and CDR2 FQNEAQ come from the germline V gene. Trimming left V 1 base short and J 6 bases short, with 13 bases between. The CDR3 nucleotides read TGTGCCAGCAGCTTAGTTACAGGGATGGTTCAGCCCCAGCATTTT. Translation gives CASSLVTGMVQPQHF.

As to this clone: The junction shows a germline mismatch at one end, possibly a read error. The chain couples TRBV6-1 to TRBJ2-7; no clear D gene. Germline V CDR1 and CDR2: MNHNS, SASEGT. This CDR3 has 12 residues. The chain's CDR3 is CASSAVSYGQYF. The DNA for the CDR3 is TGTGCCAGCAGTGCTGTATCCTACGGGCAGTACTTC.

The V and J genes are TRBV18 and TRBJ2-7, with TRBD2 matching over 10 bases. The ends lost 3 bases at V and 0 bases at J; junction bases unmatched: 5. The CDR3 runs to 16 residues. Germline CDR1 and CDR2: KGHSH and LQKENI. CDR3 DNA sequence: TGTGCCAGCTCACCCCAGAGCGGGAGGGCCTCCTACGAGCAGTACTTC. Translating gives CASSPQSGRASYEQYF.